The clone carrying this T cell receptor beta chain appeared many times. The antigen is undetermined. This sample is part of a study of response to subunit inactivated influenza vaccine. Study-wide results and caveats: It was the authors' suggestion that each seasonal influenza vaccination recruits few new T cells.

TCRdb called the RT-PCR reads again in MiXCR, with one record for every CDR3 protein. The sample has about 700,000 distinct CDR3 sequences; around 14% are singletons. The V end lost 2 bases, the J end lost 1 base, and 8 bases lay between the germline ends. Germline CDR1 and CDR2: WSHSY and SAAADI. The length of the CDR3 is 14 residues. The TCR sequence derives from a man between 45 and 60 years old who received an inactivated influenza vaccine. This rearrangement joins TRBV10-2 to TRBJ1-1; D is unresolved. Source: PBMCs from blood, taken 14 days before vaccination. CDR3 residues: CASSEGYRNTEAFF. CDR3 nucleotides: TGCGCCAGCAGTGAGGGGTACAGGAACACTGAAGCTTTCTTT.